What follows describes a single T cell receptor beta chain. Vbeta (60) and Jbeta (13) primers were used in the PCR. Sequenced by immunoSEQ multiplex PCR; TCRdb stores in-frame clones only, minus some. This sample has about 150,000 clones, with about four fifths found just once. This entry is derived from a study of cytomegalovirus exposure and HLA in healthy donors. Sequenced sample: PBMCs. The sequence came from a middle-aged woman in good health and CMV-seropositive.

CDR3 region: CASSQDNGYEQYF. In DNA, the CDR3 is TGTGCCAGCAGCCAAGATAACGGGTACGAGCAGTACTTC. The rearrangement uses TRBV4-2 and TRBJ2-7; no definite D call. Looked up from germline, CDR1 is LGHNA and CDR2 is YNFKEQ. Trimming shortened V by 0 bases and J by 4 bases, and 7 bases separated the two germline ends. CDR3 length equals 13 residues.